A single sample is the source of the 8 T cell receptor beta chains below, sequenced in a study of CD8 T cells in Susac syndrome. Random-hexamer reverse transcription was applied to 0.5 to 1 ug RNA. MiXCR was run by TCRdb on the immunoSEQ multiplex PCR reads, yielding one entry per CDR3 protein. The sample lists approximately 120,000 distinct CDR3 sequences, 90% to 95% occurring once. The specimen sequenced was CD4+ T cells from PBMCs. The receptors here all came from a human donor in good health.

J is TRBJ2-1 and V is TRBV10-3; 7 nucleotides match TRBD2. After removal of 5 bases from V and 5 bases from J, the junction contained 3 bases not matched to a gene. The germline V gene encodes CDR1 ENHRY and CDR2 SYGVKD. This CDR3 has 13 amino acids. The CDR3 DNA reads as TGTGCCATCAGTTCTGGGAGGGACAATGAGCAGTTCTTC. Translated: CAISSGRDNEQFF.

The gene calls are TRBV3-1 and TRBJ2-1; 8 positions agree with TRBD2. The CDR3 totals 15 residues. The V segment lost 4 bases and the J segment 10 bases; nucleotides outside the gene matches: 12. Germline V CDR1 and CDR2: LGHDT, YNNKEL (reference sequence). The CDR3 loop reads CASSRDPSREVEQFF. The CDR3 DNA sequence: TGTGCCAGCAGCCGAGACCCCTCGCGGGAGGTAGAGCAGTTCTTC.

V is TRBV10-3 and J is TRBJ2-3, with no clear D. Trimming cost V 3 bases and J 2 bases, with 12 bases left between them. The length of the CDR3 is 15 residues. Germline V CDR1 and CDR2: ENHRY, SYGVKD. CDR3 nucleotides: TGTGCCATCAGTGATGGCCAGCCAGACACAGATACGCAGTATTTT. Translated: CAISDGQPDTDTQYF.

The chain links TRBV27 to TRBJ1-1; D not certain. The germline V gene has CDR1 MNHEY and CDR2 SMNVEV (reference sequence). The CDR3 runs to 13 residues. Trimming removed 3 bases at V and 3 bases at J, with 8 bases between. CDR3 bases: TGTGCCAGCAGTTTGTTCCGGGACACTGAAGCTTTCTTT. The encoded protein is CASSLFRDTEAFF.

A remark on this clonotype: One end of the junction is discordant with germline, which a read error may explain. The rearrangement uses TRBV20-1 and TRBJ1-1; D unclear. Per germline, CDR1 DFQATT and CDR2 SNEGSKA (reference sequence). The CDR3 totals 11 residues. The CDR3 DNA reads TGCAGTGGTAGAGGGAACACTGAAGCTTTCTTT. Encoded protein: CSGRGNTEAFF.

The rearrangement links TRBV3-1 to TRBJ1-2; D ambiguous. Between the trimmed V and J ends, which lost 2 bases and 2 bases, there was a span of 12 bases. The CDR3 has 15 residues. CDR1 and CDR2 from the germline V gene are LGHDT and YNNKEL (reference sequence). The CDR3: CASSQRGGINYGYTF. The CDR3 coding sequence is TGTGCCAGCAGCCAAAGAGGCGGGATAAACTATGGCTACACCTTC.

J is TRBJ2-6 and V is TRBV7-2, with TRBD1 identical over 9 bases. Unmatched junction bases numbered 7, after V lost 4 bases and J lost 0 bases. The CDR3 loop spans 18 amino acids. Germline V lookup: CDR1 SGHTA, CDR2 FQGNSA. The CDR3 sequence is CASSYHGQGPSGANVLTF. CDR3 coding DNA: TGTGCCAGCAGCTACCATGGACAGGGGCCCTCTGGGGCCAACGTCCTGACTTTC.

The CDR3 sequence is CASSYTGVYGYTF. CDR3 bases: TGTGCCAGCAGTTATACAGGGGTCTATGGCTACACCTTC. The rearrangement links TRBV7-2 to TRBJ1-2; 7 bases align to TRBD1. This CDR3 is 13 amino acids long. Germline V gene sequence: CDR1 SGHTA, CDR2 FQGNSA. V lost 6 bases and J lost 4; bases outside the gene matches: 5.